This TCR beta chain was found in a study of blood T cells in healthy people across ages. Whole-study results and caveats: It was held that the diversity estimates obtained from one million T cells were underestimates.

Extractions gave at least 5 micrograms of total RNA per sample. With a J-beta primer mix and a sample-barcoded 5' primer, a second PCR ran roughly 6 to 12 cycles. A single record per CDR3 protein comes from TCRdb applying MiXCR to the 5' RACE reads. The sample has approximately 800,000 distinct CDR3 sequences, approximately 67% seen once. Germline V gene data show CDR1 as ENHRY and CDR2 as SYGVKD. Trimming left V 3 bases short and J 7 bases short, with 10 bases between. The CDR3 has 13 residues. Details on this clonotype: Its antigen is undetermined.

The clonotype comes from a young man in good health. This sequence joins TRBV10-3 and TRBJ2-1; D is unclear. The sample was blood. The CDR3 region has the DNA TGTGCCATCAGTGACGGGTCGGAAAATGAGCAGTTCTTC. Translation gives CAISDGSENEQFF.